Listed below are T cell receptor beta chains from one sample, sequenced in a study of PD-L1 blockade in urothelial cancer. The method was immunoSEQ multiplex PCR; TCRdb's version includes in-frame clones alone and lacks a portion of them. In the table there are tens of thousands of clones, roughly 76% of which are singletons. The sequencing used PBMCs, collected around atezolizumab (anti-PD-L1) treatment. The receptors here all came from a man aged 70-80 years with urothelial cancer. CDR3s include the opening cysteine and the closing phenylalanine or tryptophan. A D gene is named only where the DNA matches it firmly. Clone size is not always given. Where it is, it says once, few, many or a class for expanded clones.

- - TRBJ2-7 TRBV5-1 CASSSGTGGSDEQYF TGCGCCAGCAGCTCCGGGACCGGGGGAAGCGACGAGCAGTACTTC
- - TRBJ2-2 TRBV18 CASSPPKRFNTGELFF TGTGCCAGCTCACCACCGAAGCGTTTCAACACCGGGGAGCTGTTTTTT
TRBD1 once TRBJ2-2 TRBV7-3 CASSSQGADAGELFF TGTGCCAGCAGCTCACAGGGGGCGGACGCCGGGGAGCTGTTTTTT
TRBD2 few TRBJ2-1 TRBV7-9 CASSPTSDSYNEQFF TGTGCCAGCAGTCCGACTAGCGATTCCTACAATGAGCAGTTCTTC
TRBD1 - TRBJ1-2 TRBV7-8 CASSARTGGGGYTF TGTGCCAGCAGCGCTCGGACAGGGGGCGGTGGCTACACCTTC
TRBD1 - TRBJ1-2 TRBV6-6 CASTRTGGGYTF TGTGCCAGCACTCGGACAGGAGGAGGCTACACCTTC
- - TRBJ1-2 TRBV4-1 CASSTPGRGQWRGGYTF TGCGCCAGCAGTACACCGGGACGAGGACAATGGAGGGGTGGCTACACCTTC
TRBD2 - TRBJ2-3 TRBV19 CASSTLERGGTDTQYF TGTGCCAGTAGTACCCTAGAGCGGGGGGGCACAGATACGCAGTATTTT
- once TRBJ1-2 TRBV11-2 CASSLTVAHGYTF TGTGCCAGCAGCTTAACAGTGGCGCATGGCTACACCTTC
TRBD1 - TRBJ1-5 TRBV19 CASSGQGRGNQPQHF TGTGCCAGTAGCGGACAGGGGCGCGGCAATCAGCCCCAGCATTTT
- - TRBJ2-5 TRBV11-2 CASSFGDF TGTGCCAGCAGCTTTGGAGACTTC
TRBD2 - TRBJ2-7 TRBV4-1 CASSQENSGRAYEQYF TGCGCCAGCAGCCAAGAGAATAGCGGGAGGGCCTACGAGCAGTACTTC
TRBD1 - TRBJ1-2 TRBV6-1 CASRGTTGVDGYTF TGTGCCAGCAGGGGCACGACAGGGGTGGATGGCTACACCTTC
TRBD1 - TRBJ1-1 TRBV7-8 CASSSGTGGSLMNTEAFF TGTGCCAGCAGCTCGGGGACAGGGGGAAGCTTGATGAACACTGAAGCTTTCTTT
- - TRBJ1-5 TRBV12-5 CASVKWGDPTSNQPQHF TGTGCTAGTGTTAAATGGGGGGACCCAACTAGCAATCAGCCCCAGCATTTT
TRBD1 once TRBJ2-7 TRBV20-1 CSARSDREQYF TGCAGTGCTAGATCCGACAGGGAACAGTACTTC
TRBD2 - TRBJ2-5 TRBV2 CASSPRTSGGQETQYF TGTGCCAGCAGTCCTCGGACTAGCGGGGGCCAAGAGACCCAGTACTTC
- - TRBJ2-1 TRBV6-6 CASSLSRGHNEQFF TGTGCCAGCAGCCTTAGTAGAGGGCACAATGAGCAGTTCTTC
- - TRBJ1-2 TRBV15 CATSPRTDFNYGYTF TGTGCCACCAGCCCCCGGACAGACTTTAACTATGGCTACACCTTC
- - TRBJ2-1 TRBV7-8 CASSFVLQDHNEQFF TGTGCCAGCAGCTTCGTCCTACAGGACCACAATGAGCAGTTCTTC
- few TRBJ2-3 TRBV6-4 CASSDTGVEAGTQYF TGTGCCAGCAGTGACACGGGGGTCGAGGCGGGTACGCAGTATTTT
TRBD2 - TRBJ2-3 TRBV7-3 CASSLRRGGADTQYF TGTGCCAGCAGCTTACGGCGCGGGGGGGCAGATACGCAGTATTTT
- - TRBJ2-7 TRBV7-2 CASSRPHYYEQYF TGTGCCAGCAGCCGGCCCCACTACTACGAGCAGTACTTC
- - TRBJ1-1 TRBV5-1 CASGYDSNTEAFF TGCGCCAGCGGGTATGACAGTAACACTGAAGCTTTCTTT
- - TRBJ1-1 TRBV4-3 CASSLQGSSTEAFF TGCGCCAGCAGCCTCCAGGGGTCGAGCACTGAAGCTTTCTTT
- - TRBJ2-1 TRBV7-9 CASSPMGAQYNEQFF TGTGCCAGCAGCCCTATGGGGGCGCAGTACAATGAGCAGTTCTTC
TRBD1 - TRBJ1-1 TRBV11-3 CASSLVRGQGRNTEAFF TGTGCCAGCAGCTTAGTTAGGGGGCAGGGTCGGAACACTGAAGCTTTCTTT
TRBD2 few TRBJ2-1 TRBV10-1 CATHDRGRLAGAPYNEQFF TGCGCCACTCATGACAGGGGGAGACTAGCGGGAGCCCCCTACAATGAGCAGTTCTTC
- - TRBJ1-2 TRBV21-1 CASSKAPEVCYGYTF TGTGCCAGCAGCAAAGCGCCGGAGGTCTGCTATGGCTACACCTTC
TRBD1 - TRBJ2-5 TRBV11-2 CASSLEGTGTYQETQYF TGTGCCAGCAGCTTAGAGGGGACAGGGACCTACCAAGAGACCCAGTACTTC
TRBD2 - TRBJ2-2 TRBV6-1 CASSEAGAGGPDTGELFF TGTGCCAGCAGTGAGGCCGGGGCGGGGGGCCCCGACACCGGGGAGCTGTTTTTT
- - TRBJ2-5 TRBV7-2 CASSLGGEQETQYF TGTGCCAGCAGCTTAGGGGGCGAACAAGAGACCCAGTACTTC
- - TRBJ2-7 TRBV27 CASSLAGTVFYEQYF TGTGCCAGCAGTTTAGCGGGGACAGTATTCTACGAGCAGTACTTC
TRBD2 - TRBJ2-7 TRBV5-6 CASTLTLGGDEQYF TGTGCCAGCACCCTGACCCTCGGGGGGGACGAGCAGTACTTC
TRBD1 - TRBJ2-1 TRBV5-1 CASSLAQGPYNEQFF TGCGCCAGCAGCTTGGCACAGGGGCCCTACAATGAGCAGTTCTTC
- - TRBJ1-3 TRBV30 CAWSGTAPGNTIYF TGTGCCTGGAGTGGGACAGCCCCGGGAAACACCATATATTTT
TRBD2 - TRBJ2-7 TRBV15 CATSQPGLSDEQYF TGTGCCACCAGCCAGCCGGGACTATCGGACGAGCAGTACTTC
TRBD2 - TRBJ2-1 TRBV7-2 CASSLGLAVHNEQFF TGTGCCAGCAGCTTAGGACTAGCGGTCCACAATGAGCAGTTCTTC
- - TRBJ2-7 TRBV27 CASSPPGEGQYF TGTGCCAGCAGTCCCCCAGGAGAGGGGCAGTACTTC
TRBD1 - TRBJ1-2 TRBV19 CASSATGAYYGYTF TGTGCCAGTAGCGCGACAGGGGCCTACTATGGCTACACCTTC
TRBD1 - TRBJ2-7 TRBV27 CASSSSGTVYEQYF TGTGCCAGCAGTTCCTCCGGGACAGTTTACGAGCAGTACTTC
- - TRBJ1-5 TRBV9 CASITSRGAGNQPQHF TGTGCCAGCATCACCTCCAGGGGCGCGGGCAATCAGCCCCAGCATTTT
- - TRBJ1-1 TRBV11-3 CASSLLENTEAFF TGTGCCAGCAGCTTATTAGAGAACACTGAAGCTTTCTTT
- few TRBJ1-1 TRBV25-1 CASSMTVNTEAFF TGTGCCAGCAGTATGACAGTGAACACTGAAGCTTTCTTT
- - TRBJ1-1 TRBV5-6 CASSTRPGIRTEAFF TGTGCCAGCAGTACACGACCAGGGATAAGGACTGAAGCTTTCTTT
TRBD1 few TRBJ1-1 TRBV5-1 CASSFESGQGGQAFF TGCGCCAGCAGCTTCGAATCCGGACAGGGGGGGCAAGCTTTCTTT
TRBD1 once TRBJ2-7 TRBV14 CASSAWGQGAYEQYF TGTGCCAGCAGCGCGTGGGGACAGGGGGCCTACGAGCAGTACTTC
TRBD2 few TRBJ2-1 TRBV27 CASRLTSGQYNEQFF TGTGCCAGCAGACTTACTAGCGGACAATACAATGAGCAGTTCTTC
- - TRBJ2-7 TRBV9 CASSQTGSYEQYF TGTGCCAGCAGCCAGACAGGATCTTACGAGCAGTACTTC
TRBD1 - TRBJ1-6 TRBV29-1 CSVGGDRGDSPLHF TGCAGCGTTGGCGGGGACAGGGGGGATTCACCCCTCCACTTT
TRBD1 - TRBJ1-2 TRBV6-5 CATWDSSNYGYTF TGTGCCACCTGGGACAGTTCTAACTATGGCTACACCTTC
TRBD2 - TRBJ2-3 TRBV9 CASSHPGGTSTDTQYF TGTGCCAGCAGCCACCCGGGGGGGACTAGCACAGATACGCAGTATTTT
- - TRBJ2-3 TRBV9 CASSPGRDTDTQYF TGTGCCAGCAGCCCCGGACGGGACACAGATACGCAGTATTTT
- - TRBJ1-2 TRBV11-2 CASSHPEGGYTF TGTGCCAGCAGCCACCCGGAGGGGGGCTACACCTTC
- - TRBJ1-2 TRBV9 CASSVDRGYNYGYTF TGTGCCAGCAGCGTAGATCGGGGTTATAACTATGGCTACACCTTC
- - TRBJ1-4 TRBV5-4 CASSLDREDEKLFF TGTGCCAGCAGCTTGGACAGGGAAGATGAAAAACTGTTTTTT
TRBD2 - TRBJ2-3 TRBV7-9 CASSPDSSGFLDTQYF TGTGCCAGCAGCCCGGACTCTAGCGGGTTTCTAGATACGCAGTATTTT
TRBD2 - TRBJ2-5 TRBV27 CASSLMGLARETQYF TGTGCCAGCAGTTTAATGGGACTAGCGCGGGAGACCCAGTACTTC
- - TRBJ2-3 TRBV20-1 CSATTDTQYF TGCAGTGCTACGACAGATACGCAGTATTTT
- - TRBJ1-3 TRBV4-1 CASSQDRGGNTIYF TGCGCCAGCAGCCAAGATCGGGGGGGAAACACCATATATTTT